One and the same sample provided the 25 T cell receptor beta chains below, sequenced in a study of cytomegalovirus exposure and HLA in healthy donors. 13 Jbeta primers and 60 Vbeta primers were used for the PCR. Measured with immunoSEQ multiplex PCR; TCRdb has only the in-frame clones, and not every one. Found here are around 36,000 clones, around 81% of them singletons; the top ten hold around a tenth. Specimen: PBMCs. These TCRs come from a woman between 40 and 50 years old in good health and CMV-seronegative.

There are a few counts of this clone. The CDR3 nucleotides are TGCGCCAGCAGCCCGGCCGGACTAGCGCGTTCATACAATGAGCAGTTCTTC. This codes for CASSPAGLARSYNEQFF. The V and J genes are TRBV5-1 and TRBJ2-1, with TRBD2 matching 9 bases. The V segment lost 4 bases and the J segment 4 bases; nucleotides outside the gene matches: 12. The CDR3 runs to 17 residues. Germline V CDR1 and CDR2: SGHRS, YFSETQ.

This chain uses TRBV5-1 with TRBJ1-1; the match to TRBD1 covers 8 bases. CDR3 length: 14 residues. V was pared by 4 bases and J by 4 bases, with 6 bases of the junction left unmatched. Looked up from germline, CDR1 is SGHRS and CDR2 is YFSETQ. CDR3 nucleotide sequence: TGCGCCAGCAGCACAGGGACAGGCCTCACTGAAGCTTTCTTT. Translated: CASSTGTGLTEAFF.

This clone was seen a single time. This chain connects TRBV28 to TRBJ1-4; 7 bases map to TRBD1. J was trimmed by 7 bases and V by 5 bases; bases with no gene match: 7. CDR3 length: 14 residues. The germline gives CDR1 MDHEN, CDR2 SYDVKM. The CDR3 loop is CASSQQGMGEKLFF. The CDR3 nucleotides read TGTGCCAGCAGTCAACAGGGGATGGGTGAAAAACTGTTTTTT.

This clone has a single count. The chain joins TRBV5-4 to TRBJ2-5, with 8 bases aligning to TRBD1. The ends lost 7 bases at V and 3 bases at J; junction bases unmatched: 5. This CDR3 is 13 amino acids long. Germline V gene sequence: CDR1 SGHNT, CDR2 YYREEE (reference sequence). The CDR3 loop reads CASGQGLEETQYF. DNA for the CDR3: TGTGCCAGCGGACAGGGATTGGAAGAGACCCAGTACTTC.

This clone occurred once. The chain couples TRBV7-2 to TRBJ1-5; the match to TRBD1 covers 7 bases. The CDR3 is 13 residues long. The V gene's germline CDR1 is SGHTA and CDR2 FQGNSA. With 5 bases clipped from V and 10 bases from J, the junction kept 8 bases outside the gene matches. In DNA, the CDR3 is TGTGCCAGCAGCCCTTACGACAGGGCCCCCCAGCATTTT. This sequence encodes CASSPYDRAPQHF.

This chain uses TRBV15 with TRBJ2-5, with a weak D call TRBD1 (6 bases). The CDR3 is 14 amino acids. CDR1 is LNHNV and CDR2 is YYDKDF in the germline V gene (reference sequence). V was clipped by 4 bases and J by 5 bases, with 14 bases between them. The CDR3 DNA reads as TGTGCCACCAGCAAGTTAGGGGGACGGGAGACCCAGTACTTC. Translation: CATSKLGGRETQYF. Full variable domain (rest looked up from reference TRBV15 and TRBJ2-5): DAMVIQNPRYQVTQFGKPVTLSCSQTLNHNVMYWYQQKSSQAPKLLFHYYDKDFNNEADTPDNFQSRRPNTSFCFLDIRSPGLGDTAMYLCATSKLGGRETQYFGPGTRLLVL.

V is TRBV2 and J is TRBJ2-7, with 8 bases identical to TRBD1. The V segment lost 8 bases and the J segment 0 bases; nucleotides outside the gene matches: 6. The CDR3 length is 14 residues. Germline lookup yields CDR1 SNHLY and CDR2 FYNNEI. The CDR3 DNA follows: TGTGCCAGCCGTCCCGGGACAGGCTCCTACGAGCAGTACTTC. Amino acids: CASRPGTGSYEQYF.

This clone came up a few times. This sequence joins TRBV9 and TRBJ1-1; 7 bases are a match to TRBD1. With 5 bases clipped from V and 5 bases from J, the junction kept 9 bases outside the gene matches. CDR1 is SGDLS, CDR2 YYNGEE, per germline. This CDR3 is built from 14 residues. CDR3 sequence reads: CASSKTGVGTEAFF. The CDR3 coding sequence is TGTGCCAGCAGTAAAACAGGGGTAGGTACTGAAGCTTTCTTT.

In this sample, this clone turned up once. The chain is built from TRBV7-9 and TRBJ1-1; maybe TRBD1 (6 bases). The V gene lost 4 bases and the J gene lost 3 bases, with 12 bases spanning the gap. The CDR3 runs to 14 residues. Germline lookup yields CDR1 SEHNR and CDR2 FQNEAQ (reference sequence). The CDR3 spells CASSSQGADTEAFF. DNA of the CDR3: TGTGCCAGCAGCTCACAGGGAGCTGACACTGAAGCTTTCTTT.

The genes are TRBV5-1 and TRBJ2-5; 8 nucleotides match TRBD1. Looked up from germline, CDR1 is SGHRS and CDR2 is YFSETQ. This CDR3 spans 14 amino acids. V gave up 6 bases and J gave up 3 bases; unmatched junction bases: 7. The CDR3 spells CASTPGGLEETQYF. For the CDR3, the DNA is TGCGCCAGCACCCCAGGGGGCCTTGAAGAGACCCAGTACTTC.

This clone was seen a single time. V and J are TRBV9 and TRBJ1-4; perhaps TRBD1 as D (5 bases). The CDR3 consists of 14 residues. The V end was cut by 2 bases, the J end by 4 bases, with 9 bases between. CDR1 SGDLS and CDR2 YYNGEE come from the germline V gene. In DNA form, the CDR3 reads TGTGCCAGCAGCGTTTCGGGGGATAATGAAAAACTGTTTTTT. Protein sequence: CASSVSGDNEKLFF.

The chain links TRBV10-3 to TRBJ2-7; D unclear. Germline V lookup: CDR1 ENHRY, CDR2 SYGVKD. V gave up 2 bases and J gave up 3 bases, with 8 bases separating them. The CDR3 covers 13 residues. CDR3 sequence: CAISEGPNYEQYV. The CDR3 DNA follows: TGTGCCATCAGTGAGGGCCCGAACTACGAGCAGTACGTC.

The CDR3 sequence: CASSLYGAGQDGYTF. The CDR3 region has the DNA TGTGCCAGCAGTTTATATGGAGCGGGGCAGGATGGCTACACCTTC. V gene TRBV27 combines with J gene TRBJ1-2, with a tentative D call TRBD1 (5 bases). Germline lookup yields CDR1 MNHEY and CDR2 SMNVEV (reference sequence). This CDR3 spans 15 amino acids. Trimming took off 1 base at V and 6 bases at J, with 15 bases between the two ends.

This CDR3 is CASGSVGQGFSGANVLTF. The CDR3 DNA reads TGTGCCAGCGGAAGCGTGGGACAGGGGTTTTCTGGGGCCAACGTCCTGACTTTC. The V and J genes are TRBV28 and TRBJ2-6; 10 bases are a match to TRBD1. J was trimmed by 1 base and V by 8 bases; bases with no gene match: 11. The V gene's germline CDR1 is MDHEN and CDR2 SYDVKM. This CDR3 has 18 residues.

The gene calls are TRBV15 and TRBJ1-5; a possible D gene is TRBD1 (6 bases). The CDR3 covers 16 residues. CDR1 is LNHNV, CDR2 YYDKDF, per germline (reference sequence). Deletions cut 0 bases from V and 3 bases from J, with 12 bases between. The DNA of the CDR3 is TGTGCCACCAGCAGAGAATCAGGGGCGGTCAATCAGCCCCAGCATTTT. Protein product: CATSRESGAVNQPQHF. The complete variable domain, with remaining parts taken from reference TRBV15 and TRBJ1-5, reads DAMVIQNPRYQVTQFGKPVTLSCSQTLNHNVMYWYQQKSSQAPKLLFHYYDKDFNNEADTPDNFQSRRPNTSFCFLDIRSPGLGDTAMYLCATSRESGAVNQPQHFGDGTRLSIL.

The CDR3, as DNA: TGTGCCAGCAGTGAACAGGGGGCGGGAGAGACCCAGTACTTC. Protein: CASSEQGAGETQYF. The V call is TRBV2, the J call TRBJ2-5, with 8 bases lining up with TRBD1. Germline lookup yields CDR1 SNHLY and CDR2 FYNNEI. The J segment lost 4 bases and the V segment lost 2 bases, leaving 3 bases of the junction unmatched. This CDR3 region has 14 residues.

CDR3 DNA sequence: TGTGCCAGCAGTACCCCTCGAGGGGAGGCTGAAGCTTTCTTT. It codes for CASSTPRGEAEAFF. J is TRBJ1-1 and V is TRBV6-6; D is possibly TRBD1 (5 bases). Germline V gene lookup returns CDR1 MNHNY and CDR2 SVGAGI (reference sequence). This CDR3 is built from 14 residues. Trimming removed 5 bases at V and 6 bases at J, with 16 bases between.

This clone was counted a single time. The rearrangement joins TRBV6-1 to TRBJ2-3; 8 nucleotides match TRBD1. The ends lost 0 bases at V and 1 base at J; junction bases unmatched: 3. The CDR3 has 16 amino acids. Germline V lookup: CDR1 MNHNS, CDR2 SASEGT. CDR3 loop: CASSEAPGQGTDTQYF. The CDR3 nucleotides read TGTGCCAGCAGTGAAGCCCCGGGACAGGGCACAGATACGCAGTATTTT.

In nucleotides, the CDR3 is TGTGCCAGCAGCCCCCACAGCCGCTCCTACGAGCAGTACTTC. Protein sequence: CASSPHSRSYEQYF. The chain has TRBV7-2 and TRBJ2-7; D gene uncertain. Trimming stripped 5 bases from V and 0 bases from J, with 11 bases between. The CDR3 loop spans 14 amino acids. Germline V gene sequence: CDR1 SGHTA, CDR2 FQGNSA.

The chain has TRBV6-1 and TRBJ1-1, with a possible D match to TRBD1 (6 bases). The CDR3 is made up of 17 amino acids. V was clipped by 7 bases and J by 6 bases, with 27 bases between them. Germline CDR1 MNHNS, CDR2 SASEGT. The CDR3 loop reads CASIQAQGFLGYPEAFF. CDR3 DNA sequence: TGTGCCAGCATTCAAGCTCAGGGGTTTTTGGGATACCCTGAAGCTTTCTTT.

The count of this clone is one. CDR3 residues: CASSLGPSGTTGELFF. In nucleotides, the CDR3 is TGTGCCAGCAGCTTAGGCCCCTCAGGAACCACCGGGGAGCTGTTTTTT. The chain recombines TRBV13 with TRBJ2-2; D is undetermined. Germline CDR1 and CDR2: PRHDT and FYEKMQ (reference sequence). The CDR3 length is 16 residues. Trimming cost V 0 bases and J 4 bases, with 12 bases left between them.

Here the CDR3 reads CASSPRTAPYEQYF. CDR3 coding DNA: TGTGCCAGCTCACCAAGGACAGCACCCTACGAGCAGTACTTC. J is TRBJ2-7 and V is TRBV18, with a weak D call TRBD1 (6 bases). Trimming took 2 bases from V and 2 from J, leaving 10 bases between them. Germline CDR1 KGHSH, CDR2 LQKENI. The CDR3 runs 14 residues.

DNA of the CDR3: TGTGCCACCAGCCGGCCCAGGGCCACCGGGGAGCTGTTTTTT. It encodes CATSRPRATGELFF. V gene TRBV15 combines with J gene TRBJ2-2; possible D gene TRBD1, 5 bases. V was shortened by 5 bases and J by 4 bases, with 11 bases between the two germline ends. This CDR3 comprises 14 residues. Looked up from germline, CDR1 is LNHNV and CDR2 is YYDKDF (reference sequence).

V and J are TRBV7-9 and TRBJ1-2, with TRBD1 identical over 10 bases. The CDR3 is made up of 16 amino acids. Looked up from germline, CDR1 is SEHNR and CDR2 is FQNEAQ (reference sequence). Losses at the gene ends were 5 bases for V and 2 bases for J; bases not matched to a gene: 8. The CDR3 sequence is CASSLPGQGINYGYTF. The CDR3 coding sequence is TGTGCCAGCAGCCTCCCGGGACAGGGGATAAACTATGGCTACACCTTC.

The rearrangement uses TRBV7-2 and TRBJ1-5, with D possibly TRBD1 on 6 matching bases. The CDR3 spans 14 residues. The germline gives CDR1 SGHTA, CDR2 FQGNSA. Trimming shortened V by 5 bases and J by 4 bases, and 12 bases separated the two germline ends. Here the CDR3 reads CASSGRGGNQPQHF. As DNA, the CDR3 is TGTGCCAGCAGCGGCAGGGGTGGTAATCAGCCCCAGCATTTT. The full variable domain, completed using reference TRBV7-2 and TRBJ1-5, is GAGVSQSPSNKVTEKGKDVELRCDPISGHTALYWYRQSLGQGLEFLIYFQGNSAPDKSGLPSDRFSAERTGGSVSTLTIQRTQQEDSAVYLCASSGRGGNQPQHFGDGTRLSIL.